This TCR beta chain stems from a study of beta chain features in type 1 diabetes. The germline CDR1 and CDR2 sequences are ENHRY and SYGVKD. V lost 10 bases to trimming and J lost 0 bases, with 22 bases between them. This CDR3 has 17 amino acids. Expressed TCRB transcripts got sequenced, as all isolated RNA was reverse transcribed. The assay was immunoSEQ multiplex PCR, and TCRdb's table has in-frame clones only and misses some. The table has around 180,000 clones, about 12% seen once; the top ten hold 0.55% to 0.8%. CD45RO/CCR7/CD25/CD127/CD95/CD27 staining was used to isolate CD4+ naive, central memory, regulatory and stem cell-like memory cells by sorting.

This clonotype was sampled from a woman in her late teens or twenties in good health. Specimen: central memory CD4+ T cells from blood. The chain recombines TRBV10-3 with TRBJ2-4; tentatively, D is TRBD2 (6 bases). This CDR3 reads CATNPGLTAEAKNIQYF. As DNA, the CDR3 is TGTGCCACCAACCCGGGACTCACGGCAGAAGCCAAAAACATTCAGTACTTC.